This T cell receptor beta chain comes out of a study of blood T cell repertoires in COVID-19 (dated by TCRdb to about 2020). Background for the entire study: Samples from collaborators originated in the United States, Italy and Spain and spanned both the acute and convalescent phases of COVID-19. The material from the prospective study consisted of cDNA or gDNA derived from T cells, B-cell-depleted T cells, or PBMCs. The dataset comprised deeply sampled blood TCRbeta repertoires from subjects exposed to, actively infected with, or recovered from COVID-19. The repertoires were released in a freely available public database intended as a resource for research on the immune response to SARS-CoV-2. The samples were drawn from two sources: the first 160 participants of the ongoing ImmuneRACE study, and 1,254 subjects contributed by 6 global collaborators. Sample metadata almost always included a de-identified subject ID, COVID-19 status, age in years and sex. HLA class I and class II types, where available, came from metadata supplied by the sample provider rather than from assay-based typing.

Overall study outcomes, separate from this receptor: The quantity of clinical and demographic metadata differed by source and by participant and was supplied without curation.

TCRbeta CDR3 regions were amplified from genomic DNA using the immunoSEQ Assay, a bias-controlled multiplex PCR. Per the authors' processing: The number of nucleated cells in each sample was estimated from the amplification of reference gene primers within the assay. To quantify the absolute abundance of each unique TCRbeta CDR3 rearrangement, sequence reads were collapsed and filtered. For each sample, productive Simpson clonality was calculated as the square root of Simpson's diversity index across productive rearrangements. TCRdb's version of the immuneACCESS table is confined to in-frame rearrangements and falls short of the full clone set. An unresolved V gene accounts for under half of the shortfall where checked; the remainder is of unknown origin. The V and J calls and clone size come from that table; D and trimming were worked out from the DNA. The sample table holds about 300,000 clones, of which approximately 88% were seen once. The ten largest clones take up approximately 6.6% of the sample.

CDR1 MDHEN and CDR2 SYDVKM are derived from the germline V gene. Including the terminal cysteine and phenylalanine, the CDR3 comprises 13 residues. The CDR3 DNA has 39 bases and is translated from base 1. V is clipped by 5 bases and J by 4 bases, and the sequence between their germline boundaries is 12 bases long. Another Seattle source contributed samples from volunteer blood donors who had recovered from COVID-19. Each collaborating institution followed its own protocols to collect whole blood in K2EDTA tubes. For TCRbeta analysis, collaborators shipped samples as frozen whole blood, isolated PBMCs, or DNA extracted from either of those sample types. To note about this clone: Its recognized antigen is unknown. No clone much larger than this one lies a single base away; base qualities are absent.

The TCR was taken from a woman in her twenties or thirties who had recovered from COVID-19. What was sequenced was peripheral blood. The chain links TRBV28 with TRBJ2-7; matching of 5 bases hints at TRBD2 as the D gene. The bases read TGTGCCAGCAGTCTAGACGGACTGTACGAGCAGTACTTC. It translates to CASSLDGLYEQYF.